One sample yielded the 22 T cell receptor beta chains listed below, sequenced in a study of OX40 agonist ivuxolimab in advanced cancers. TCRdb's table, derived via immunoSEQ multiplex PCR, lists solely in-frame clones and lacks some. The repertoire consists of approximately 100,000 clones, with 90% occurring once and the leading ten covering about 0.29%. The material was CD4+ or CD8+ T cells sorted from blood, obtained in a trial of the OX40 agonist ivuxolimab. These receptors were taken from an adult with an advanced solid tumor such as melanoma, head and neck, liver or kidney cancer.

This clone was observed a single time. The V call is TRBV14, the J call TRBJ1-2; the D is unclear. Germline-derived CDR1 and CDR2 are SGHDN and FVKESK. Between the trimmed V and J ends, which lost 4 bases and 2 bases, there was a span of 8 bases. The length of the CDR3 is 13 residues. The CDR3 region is CASSPDTNYGYTF. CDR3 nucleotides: TGTGCCAGCAGCCCCGACACCAACTATGGCTACACCTTC.

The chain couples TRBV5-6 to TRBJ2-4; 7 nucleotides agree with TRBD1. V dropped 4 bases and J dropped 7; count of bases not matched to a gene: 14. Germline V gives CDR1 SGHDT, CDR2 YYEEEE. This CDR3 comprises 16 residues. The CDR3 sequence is CASSKTGSDVGNIQYF. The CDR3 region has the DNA TGTGCCAGCAGCAAGACAGGGTCGGACGTTGGGAACATTCAGTACTTC.

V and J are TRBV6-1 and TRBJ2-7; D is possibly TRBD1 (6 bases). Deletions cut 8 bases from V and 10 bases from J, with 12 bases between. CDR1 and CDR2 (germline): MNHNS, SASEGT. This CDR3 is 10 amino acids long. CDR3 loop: CASGKGVQYF. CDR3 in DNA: TGTGCCAGCGGTAAGGGGGTTCAGTACTTC.

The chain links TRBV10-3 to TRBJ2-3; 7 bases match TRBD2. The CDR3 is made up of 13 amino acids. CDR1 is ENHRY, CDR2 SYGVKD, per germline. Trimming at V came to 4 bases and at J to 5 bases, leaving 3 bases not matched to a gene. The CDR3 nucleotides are TGTGCCATCAGTGCGCGGGAGAGAGATACGCAGTATTTT. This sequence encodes CAISARERDTQYF.

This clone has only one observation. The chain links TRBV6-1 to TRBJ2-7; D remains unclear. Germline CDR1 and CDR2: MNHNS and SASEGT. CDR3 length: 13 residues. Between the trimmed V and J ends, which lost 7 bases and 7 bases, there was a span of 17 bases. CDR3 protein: CASTRSVFGEQYF. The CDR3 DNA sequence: TGTGCCAGCACTCGTTCAGTATTTGGGGAGCAGTACTTC.

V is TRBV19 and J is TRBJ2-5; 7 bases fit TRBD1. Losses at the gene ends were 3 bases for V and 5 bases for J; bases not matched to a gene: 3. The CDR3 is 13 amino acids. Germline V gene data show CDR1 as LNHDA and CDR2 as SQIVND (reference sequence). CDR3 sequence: CASSIPRGETQYF. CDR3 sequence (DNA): TGTGCCAGTAGTATCCCCAGGGGGGAGACCCAGTACTTC.

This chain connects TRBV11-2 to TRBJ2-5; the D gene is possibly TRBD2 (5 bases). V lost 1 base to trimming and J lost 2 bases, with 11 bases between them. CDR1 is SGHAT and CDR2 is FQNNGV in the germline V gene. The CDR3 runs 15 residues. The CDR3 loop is CASSLAVRGQETQYF. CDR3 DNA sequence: TGTGCCAGCAGCTTAGCGGTCCGGGGACAAGAGACCCAGTACTTC.

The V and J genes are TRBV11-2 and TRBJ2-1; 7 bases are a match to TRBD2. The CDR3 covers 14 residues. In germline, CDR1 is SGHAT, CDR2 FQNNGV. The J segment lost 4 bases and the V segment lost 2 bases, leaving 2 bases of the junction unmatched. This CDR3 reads CASSLRAGYNEQFF. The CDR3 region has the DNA TGTGCCAGCAGCTTAAGAGCGGGGTACAATGAGCAGTTCTTC.

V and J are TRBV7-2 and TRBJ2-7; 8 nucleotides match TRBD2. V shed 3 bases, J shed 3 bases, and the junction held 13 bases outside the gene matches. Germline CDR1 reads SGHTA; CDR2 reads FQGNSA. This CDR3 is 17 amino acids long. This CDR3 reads CASSFLRLTSVNYEQYF. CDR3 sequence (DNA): TGTGCCAGCAGCTTTCTTAGGTTGACTAGCGTCAACTACGAGCAGTACTTC.

CDR3 coding DNA: TGCGCCAGCAGCTTGGAGGTGGAGGTTTCTGAAGCTTTCTTT. It translates to CASSLEVEVSEAFF. V gene TRBV5-1 combines with J gene TRBJ1-1; D gene uncertain. Germline V CDR1 and CDR2: SGHRS, YFSETQ. Trimming removed 0 bases from V and 6 bases from J, with 12 bases in between. The CDR3 covers 14 residues.

CDR3 sequence (DNA): TGTGCCAGCAGTCCGTTCGGGCTATCCCCCCTCCACTTT. It specifies CASSPFGLSPLHF. The V call is TRBV6-5, the J call TRBJ1-6; D unresolved. The CDR3 has 13 residues. Germline loops: CDR1 MNHEY, CDR2 SVGAGI. V was trimmed by 5 bases and J by 13 bases, leaving 15 bases between them.

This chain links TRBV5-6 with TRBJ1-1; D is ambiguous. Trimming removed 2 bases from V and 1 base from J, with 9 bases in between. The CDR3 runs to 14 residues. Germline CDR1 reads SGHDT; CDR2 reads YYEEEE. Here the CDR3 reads CASSFRTGNTEAFF. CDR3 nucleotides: TGTGCCAGCAGCTTCCGGACGGGGAACACTGAAGCTTTCTTT.

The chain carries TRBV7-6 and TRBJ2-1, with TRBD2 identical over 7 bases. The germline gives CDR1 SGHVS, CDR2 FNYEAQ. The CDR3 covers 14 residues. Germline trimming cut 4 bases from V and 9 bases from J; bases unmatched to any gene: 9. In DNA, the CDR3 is TGTGCCAGCAGCTCCCCTTGGGGGGGGACTGAGCAGTTCTTC. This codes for CASSSPWGGTEQFF.

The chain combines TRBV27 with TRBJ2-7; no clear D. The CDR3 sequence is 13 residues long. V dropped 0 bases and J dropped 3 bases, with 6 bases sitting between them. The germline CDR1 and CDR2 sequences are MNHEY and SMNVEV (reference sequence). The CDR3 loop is CASSLSSIYEQYF. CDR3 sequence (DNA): TGTGCCAGCAGTTTATCTAGCATCTACGAGCAGTACTTC.

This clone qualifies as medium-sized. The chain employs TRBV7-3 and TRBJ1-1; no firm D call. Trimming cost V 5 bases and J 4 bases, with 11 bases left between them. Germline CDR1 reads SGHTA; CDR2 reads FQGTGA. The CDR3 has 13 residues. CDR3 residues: CASSITTGTEAFF. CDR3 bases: TGTGCCAGCAGCATCACGACTGGCACTGAAGCTTTCTTT. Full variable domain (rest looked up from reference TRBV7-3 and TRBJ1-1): GAGVSQTPSNKVTEKGKYVELRCDPISGHTALYWYRQSLGQGPEFLIYFQGTGAADDSGLPNDRFFAVRPEGSVSTLKIQRTERGDSAVYLCASSITTGTEAFFGQGTRLTVV.

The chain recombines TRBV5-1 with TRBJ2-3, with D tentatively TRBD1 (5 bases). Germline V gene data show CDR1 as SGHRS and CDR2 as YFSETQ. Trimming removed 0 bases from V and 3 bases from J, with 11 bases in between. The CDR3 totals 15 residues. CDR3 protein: CASSLVSQGTDTQYF. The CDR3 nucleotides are TGCGCCAGCAGCTTGGTGAGTCAGGGAACAGATACGCAGTATTTT.

The CDR3 reads CASSPGGTEQFF. The CDR3 nucleotides are TGTGCCAGCAGCCCAGGGGGAACTGAGCAGTTCTTC. The chain combines TRBV5-4 with TRBJ2-1; 7 bases are shared with TRBD1. CDR1 is SGHNT and CDR2 is YYREEE in the germline V gene (reference sequence). V lost 4 bases to trimming and J lost 9 bases; unmatched junction nucleotides: 4. The CDR3 sequence is 12 residues long. The variable domain in full, completed from reference TRBV5-4 and TRBJ2-1, reads ETGVTQSPTHLIKTRGQQVTLRCSSQSGHNTVSWYQQALGQGPQFIFQYYREEENGRGNFPPRFSGLQFPNYSSELNVNALELDDSALYLCASSPGGTEQFFGPGTRLTVL.

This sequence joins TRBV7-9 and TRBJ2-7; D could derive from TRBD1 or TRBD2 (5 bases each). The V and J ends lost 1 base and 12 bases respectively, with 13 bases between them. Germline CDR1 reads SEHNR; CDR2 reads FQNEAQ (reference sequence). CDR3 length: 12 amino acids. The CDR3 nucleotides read TGTGCCAGCAGCTTAGTGGTGGGGGTGTGGTACTTC. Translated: CASSLVVGVWYF.

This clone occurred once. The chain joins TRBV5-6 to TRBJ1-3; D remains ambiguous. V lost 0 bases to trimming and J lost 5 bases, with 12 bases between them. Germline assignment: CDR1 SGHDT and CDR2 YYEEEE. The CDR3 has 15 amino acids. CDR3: CASSLGVLARNTIYF. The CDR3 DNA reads TGTGCCAGCAGCTTGGGAGTGCTAGCTAGAAACACCATATATTTT.

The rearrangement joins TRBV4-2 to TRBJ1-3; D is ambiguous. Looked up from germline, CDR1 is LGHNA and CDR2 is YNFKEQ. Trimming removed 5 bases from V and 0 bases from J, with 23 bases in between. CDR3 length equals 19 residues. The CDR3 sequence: CASSNPSVTLLGSGNTIYF. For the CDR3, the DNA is TGTGCCAGCAGCAATCCATCGGTAACGCTACTGGGCTCTGGAAACACCATATATTTT.

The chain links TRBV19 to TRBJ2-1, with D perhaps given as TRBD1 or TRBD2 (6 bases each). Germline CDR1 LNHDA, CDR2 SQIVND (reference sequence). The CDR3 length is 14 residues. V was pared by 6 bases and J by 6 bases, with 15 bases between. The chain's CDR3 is CASSSGDSFNEQFF. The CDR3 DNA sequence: TGTGCCAGTAGCTCAGGGGACTCGTTCAATGAGCAGTTCTTC.

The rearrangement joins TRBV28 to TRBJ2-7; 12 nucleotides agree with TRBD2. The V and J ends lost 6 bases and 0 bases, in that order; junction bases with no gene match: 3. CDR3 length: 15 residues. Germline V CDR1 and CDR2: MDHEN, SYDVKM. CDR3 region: CASSAGLAGSYEQYF. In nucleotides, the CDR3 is TGTGCCAGCAGCGCGGGACTAGCGGGCTCCTACGAGCAGTACTTC.